These 3 T cell receptor beta chains share one sample of origin, sequenced in a study of resident and recirculating memory T cells in vitiligo. Sequenced by immunoSEQ multiplex PCR; TCRdb stores in-frame clones only, minus some. There are more than 65,000 clones in the sample; approximately 90% occur only once, and less than 5.5% lies in the top ten. Sequenced: blood. These receptor sequences come from a male donor with vitiligo.

The V gene is TRBV6-5, the J gene TRBJ1-2; tentatively, D is TRBD1 (5 bases). Per the germline V gene, CDR1 is MNHEY and CDR2 is SVGAGI. This CDR3 region has 12 residues. The germline V and J ends were trimmed by 4 bases and 7 bases, with 10 bases remaining between them. CDR3 sequence reads: CASSLDKTGYTF. CDR3 in DNA: TGTGCCAGCAGTTTGGACAAGACTGGCTACACCTTC.

CDR3 DNA: TGCGCCAGCAGCCTAAGACAGGGGGGAGAGACCCAGTACTTC. It translates to CASSLRQGGETQYF. This chain connects TRBV4-1 to TRBJ2-5, with 9 bases matching TRBD1. The CDR3 extends over 14 amino acids. With V trimmed by 4 bases and J by 4 bases, 4 bases remained unmatched. Germline V CDR1 and CDR2: MGHRA, YSYEKL.

The chain links TRBV21-1 to TRBJ1-6; the DNA was not used to check the table's D call, TRBD1. TRBV21-1 is flagged as a pseudogene. The CDR3 has 16 residues. CDR3 DNA: TGTGCCAGCAGCAAAGCGCGGACAGTGACAAATTCACCCCTCCACTTT. Translating gives CASSKARTVTNSPLHF.